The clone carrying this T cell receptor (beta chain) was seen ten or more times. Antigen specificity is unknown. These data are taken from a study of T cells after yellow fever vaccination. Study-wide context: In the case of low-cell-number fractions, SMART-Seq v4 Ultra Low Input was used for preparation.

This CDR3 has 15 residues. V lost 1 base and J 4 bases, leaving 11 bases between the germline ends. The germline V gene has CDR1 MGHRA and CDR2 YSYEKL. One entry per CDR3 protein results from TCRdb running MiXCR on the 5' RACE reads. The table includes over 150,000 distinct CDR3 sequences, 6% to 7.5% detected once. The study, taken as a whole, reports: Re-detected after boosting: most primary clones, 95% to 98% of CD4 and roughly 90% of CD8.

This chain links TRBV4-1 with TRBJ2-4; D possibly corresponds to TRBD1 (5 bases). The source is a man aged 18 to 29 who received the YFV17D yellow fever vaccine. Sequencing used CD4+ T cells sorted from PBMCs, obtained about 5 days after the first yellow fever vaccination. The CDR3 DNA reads TGCGCCAGCAGCCAAGGTCAGGGAATGAAAAACATTCAGTACTTC. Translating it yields CASSQGQGMKNIQYF.